Below, one T cell receptor (beta chain) is given with its context. Per germline, CDR1 MNHEY and CDR2 SVGEGT. The V gene end was trimmed by 7 bases and the J gene end by 4 bases; junction bases not matched to a gene: 11. This CDR3 contains 18 residues. TCRdb passed the RT-PCR reads through MiXCR, listing each CDR3 protein once. The sample records around 700,000 distinct CDR3 sequences, more than 13% being singletons. This TCR was recovered from a female donor in good health, serving as a healthy control. This chain joins TRBV6-2 or TRBV6-3 and TRBJ2-2; the match to TRBD2 covers 14 bases. Sequencing was done on a sample of memory CD4+ T cells from blood. The CDR3 is CASKNPGLAGVSTGELFF. CDR3 in DNA: TGTGCCAGCAAGAACCCGGGACTAGCGGGAGTTAGCACCGGGGAGCTGTTTTTT.